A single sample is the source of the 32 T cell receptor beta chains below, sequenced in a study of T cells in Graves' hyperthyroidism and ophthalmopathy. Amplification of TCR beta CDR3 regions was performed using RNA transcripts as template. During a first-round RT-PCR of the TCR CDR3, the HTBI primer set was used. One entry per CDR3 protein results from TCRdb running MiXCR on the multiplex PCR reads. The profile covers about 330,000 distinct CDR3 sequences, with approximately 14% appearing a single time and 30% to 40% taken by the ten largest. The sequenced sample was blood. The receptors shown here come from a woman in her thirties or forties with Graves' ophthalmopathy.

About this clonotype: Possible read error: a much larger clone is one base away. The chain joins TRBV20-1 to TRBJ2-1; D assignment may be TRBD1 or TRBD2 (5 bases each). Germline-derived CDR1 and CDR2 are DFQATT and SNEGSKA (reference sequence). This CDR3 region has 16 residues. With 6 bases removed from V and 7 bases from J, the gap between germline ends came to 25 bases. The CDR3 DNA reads TGCAGTGCAGTAAGACGGGGCAGAGGTACCCGGAATGAGCAGTTCTTC. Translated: CSAVRRGRGTRNEQFF.

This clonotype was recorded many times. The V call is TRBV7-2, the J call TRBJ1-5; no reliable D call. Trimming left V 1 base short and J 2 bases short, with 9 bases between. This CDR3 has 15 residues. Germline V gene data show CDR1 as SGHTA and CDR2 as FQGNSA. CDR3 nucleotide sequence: TGTGCCAGCAGCTTAGGGTTTGCGGGCAATCAGCCCCAGCATTTT. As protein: CASSLGFAGNQPQHF.

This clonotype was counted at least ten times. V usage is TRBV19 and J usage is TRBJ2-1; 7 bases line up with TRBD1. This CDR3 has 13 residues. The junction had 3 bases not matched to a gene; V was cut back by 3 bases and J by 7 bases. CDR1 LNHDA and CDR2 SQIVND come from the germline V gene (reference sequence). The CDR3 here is CASSMETGNEQFF. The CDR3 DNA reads TGTGCCAGTAGTATGGAGACAGGGAATGAGCAGTTCTTC. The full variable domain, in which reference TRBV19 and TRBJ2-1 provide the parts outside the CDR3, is DGGITQSPKYLFRKEGQNVTLSCEQNLNHDAMYWYRQDPGQGLRLIYYSQIVNDFQKGDIAEGYSVSREKKESFPLTVTSAQKNPTAFYLCASSMETGNEQFFGPGTRLTVL.

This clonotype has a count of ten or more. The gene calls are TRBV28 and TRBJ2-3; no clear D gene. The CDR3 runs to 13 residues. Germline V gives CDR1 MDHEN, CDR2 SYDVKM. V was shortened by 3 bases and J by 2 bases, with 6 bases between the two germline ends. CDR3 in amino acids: CASSFLTTDTQYF. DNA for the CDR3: TGTGCCAGCAGTTTTCTTACCACAGATACGCAGTATTTT.

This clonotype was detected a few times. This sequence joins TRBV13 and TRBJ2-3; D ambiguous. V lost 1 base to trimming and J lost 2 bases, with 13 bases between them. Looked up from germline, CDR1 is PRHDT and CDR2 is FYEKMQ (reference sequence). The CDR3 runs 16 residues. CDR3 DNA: TGTGCCAGCAGCTTAGTCGGCAGCTTTCACACAGATACGCAGTATTTT. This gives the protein CASSLVGSFHTDTQYF. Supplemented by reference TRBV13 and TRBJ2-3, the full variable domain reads AAGVIQSPRHLIKEKRETATLKCYPIPRHDTVYWYQQGPGQDPQFLISFYEKMQSDKGSIPDRFSAQQFSDYHSELNMSSLELGDSALYFCASSLVGSFHTDTQYFGPGTRLTVL.

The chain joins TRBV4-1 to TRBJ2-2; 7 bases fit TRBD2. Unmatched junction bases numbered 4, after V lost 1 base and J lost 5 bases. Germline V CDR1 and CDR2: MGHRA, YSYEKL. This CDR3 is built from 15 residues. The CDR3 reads CASSQGAGWTGELFF. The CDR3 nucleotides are TGCGCCAGCAGCCAAGGAGCGGGGTGGACCGGGGAGCTGTTTTTT.

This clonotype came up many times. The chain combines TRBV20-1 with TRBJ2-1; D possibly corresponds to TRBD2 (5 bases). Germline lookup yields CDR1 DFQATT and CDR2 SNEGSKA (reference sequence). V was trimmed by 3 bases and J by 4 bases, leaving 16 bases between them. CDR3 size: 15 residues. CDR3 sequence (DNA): TGCAGTGCTAGGCTAGGGAGAATGGCTTACAATGAGCAGTTCTTC. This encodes CSARLGRMAYNEQFF.

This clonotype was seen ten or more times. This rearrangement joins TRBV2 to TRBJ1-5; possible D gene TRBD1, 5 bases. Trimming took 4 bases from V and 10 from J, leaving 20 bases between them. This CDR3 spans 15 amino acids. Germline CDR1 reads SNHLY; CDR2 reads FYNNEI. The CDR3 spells CASSGGTLLTIPQHF. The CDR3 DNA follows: TGTGCCAGCAGTGGGGGGACTTTACTCACCATCCCCCAGCATTTT.

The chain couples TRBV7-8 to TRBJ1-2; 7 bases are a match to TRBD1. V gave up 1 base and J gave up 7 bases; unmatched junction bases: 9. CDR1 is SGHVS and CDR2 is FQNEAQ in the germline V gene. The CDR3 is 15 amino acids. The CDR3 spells CASSLVTGVDLGYTF. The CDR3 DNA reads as TGTGCCAGCAGCTTAGTAACAGGGGTGGATCTTGGCTACACCTTC. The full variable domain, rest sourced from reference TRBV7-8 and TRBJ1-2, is GAGVSQSPRYKVAKRGQDVALRCDPISGHVSLFWYQQALGQGPEFLTYFQNEAQLDKSGLPSDRFFAERPEGSVSTLKIQRTQQEDSAVYLCASSLVTGVDLGYTFGSGTRLTVV.

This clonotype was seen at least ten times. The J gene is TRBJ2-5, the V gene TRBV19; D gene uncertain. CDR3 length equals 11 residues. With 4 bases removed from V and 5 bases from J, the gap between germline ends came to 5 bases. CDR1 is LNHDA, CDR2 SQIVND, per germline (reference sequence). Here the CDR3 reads CASSNVETQYF. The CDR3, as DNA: TGTGCCAGTAGTAACGTGGAGACCCAGTACTTC.

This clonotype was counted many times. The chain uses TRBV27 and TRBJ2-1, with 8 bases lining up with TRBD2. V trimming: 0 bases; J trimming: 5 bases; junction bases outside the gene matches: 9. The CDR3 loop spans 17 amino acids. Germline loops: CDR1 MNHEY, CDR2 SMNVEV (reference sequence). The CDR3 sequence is CASSLSFGTRLHNEQFF. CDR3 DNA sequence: TGTGCCAGCAGTTTATCGTTCGGGACTAGACTCCACAATGAGCAGTTCTTC.

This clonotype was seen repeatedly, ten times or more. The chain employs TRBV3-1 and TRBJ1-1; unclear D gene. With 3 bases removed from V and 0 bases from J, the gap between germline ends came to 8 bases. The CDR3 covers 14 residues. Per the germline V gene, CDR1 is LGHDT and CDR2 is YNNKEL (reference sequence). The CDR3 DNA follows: TGTGCCAGCAGCCAGGGTCCGATGAACACTGAAGCTTTCTTT. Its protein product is CASSQGPMNTEAFF.

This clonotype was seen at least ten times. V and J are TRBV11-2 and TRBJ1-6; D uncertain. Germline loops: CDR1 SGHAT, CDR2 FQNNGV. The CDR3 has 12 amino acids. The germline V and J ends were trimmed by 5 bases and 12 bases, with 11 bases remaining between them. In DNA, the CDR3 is TGTGCCAGCAGCCAGGCTGGGGTACCCCTCCACTTT. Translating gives CASSQAGVPLHF.

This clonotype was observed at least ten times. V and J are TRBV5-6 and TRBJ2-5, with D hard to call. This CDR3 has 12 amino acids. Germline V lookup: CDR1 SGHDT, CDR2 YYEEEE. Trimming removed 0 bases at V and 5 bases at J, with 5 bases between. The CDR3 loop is CASSLVDETQYF. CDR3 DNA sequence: TGTGCCAGCAGCTTGGTGGACGAGACCCAGTACTTC.

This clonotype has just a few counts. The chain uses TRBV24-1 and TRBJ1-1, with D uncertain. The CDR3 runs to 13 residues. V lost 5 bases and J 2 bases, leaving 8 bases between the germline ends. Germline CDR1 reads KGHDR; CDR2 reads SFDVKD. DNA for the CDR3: TGTGCCACCAGTGGGGGTCTAAACACTGAAGCTTTCTTT. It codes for CATSGGLNTEAFF.

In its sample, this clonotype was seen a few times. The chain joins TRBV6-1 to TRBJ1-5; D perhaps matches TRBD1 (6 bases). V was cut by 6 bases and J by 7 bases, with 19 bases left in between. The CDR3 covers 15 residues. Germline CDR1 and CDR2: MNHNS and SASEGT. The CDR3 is CASSVNPRRGQPQHF. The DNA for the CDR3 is TGTGCCAGCAGCGTTAATCCCCGGAGGGGGCAGCCCCAGCATTTT.

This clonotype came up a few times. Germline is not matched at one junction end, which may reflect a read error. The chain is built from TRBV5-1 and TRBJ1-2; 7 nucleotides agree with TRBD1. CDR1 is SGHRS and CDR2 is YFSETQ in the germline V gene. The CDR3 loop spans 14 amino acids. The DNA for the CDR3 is TGTGCCAGCAGCTTGGAAGGGACAGTAAGGGGCTACACCTTC. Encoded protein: CASSLEGTVRGYTF.

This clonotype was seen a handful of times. In DNA, the CDR3 is TGTGCCAGTAGTCAAACAGGTGCAAATTCACCCCTCCACTTT. The encoded protein is CASSQTGANSPLHF. The genes are TRBV19 and TRBJ1-6; perhaps TRBD1 as D (5 bases). This CDR3 is built from 14 residues. Looked up from germline, CDR1 is LNHDA and CDR2 is SQIVND (reference sequence). V lost 5 bases to trimming and J lost 7 bases, with 12 bases between them.

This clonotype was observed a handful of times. The CDR3 is CASSLFPNLQGVPGELFF. The CDR3, as DNA: TGTGCCAGCAGTTTATTCCCCAACCTTCAGGGGGTTCCCGGGGAGCTGTTTTTT. V is TRBV28 and J is TRBJ2-2; 7 bases agree with TRBD1. The CDR3 spans 18 residues. Unmatched junction bases numbered 14, after V lost 1 base and J lost 6 bases. Per germline, CDR1 MDHEN and CDR2 SYDVKM.

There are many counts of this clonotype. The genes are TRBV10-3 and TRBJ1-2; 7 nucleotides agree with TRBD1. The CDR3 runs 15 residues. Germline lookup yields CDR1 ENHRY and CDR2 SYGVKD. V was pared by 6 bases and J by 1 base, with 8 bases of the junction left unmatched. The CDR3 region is CAIRGPGQINYGYTF. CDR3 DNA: TGTGCCATCAGGGGACCGGGACAGATTAACTATGGCTACACCTTC.

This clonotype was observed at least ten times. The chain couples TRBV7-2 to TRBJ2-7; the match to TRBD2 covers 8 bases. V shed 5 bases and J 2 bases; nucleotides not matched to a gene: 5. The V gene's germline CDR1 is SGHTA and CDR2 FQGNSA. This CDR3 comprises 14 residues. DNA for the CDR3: TGTGCCAGCAGCCCCACTAGCGGCGCCTACGAGCAGTACTTC. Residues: CASSPTSGAYEQYF.

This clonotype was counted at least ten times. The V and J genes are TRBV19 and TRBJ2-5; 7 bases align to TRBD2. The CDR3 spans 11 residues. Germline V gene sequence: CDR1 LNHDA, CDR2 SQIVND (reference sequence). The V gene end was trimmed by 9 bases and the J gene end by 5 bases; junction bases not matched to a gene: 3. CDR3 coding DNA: TGTGCCAGCGCGGGAGCGGAGACCCAGTACTTC. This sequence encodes CASAGAETQYF.

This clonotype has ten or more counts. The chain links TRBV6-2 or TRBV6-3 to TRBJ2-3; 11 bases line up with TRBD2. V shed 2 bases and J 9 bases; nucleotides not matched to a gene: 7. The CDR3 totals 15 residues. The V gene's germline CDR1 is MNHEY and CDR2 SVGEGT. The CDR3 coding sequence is TGTGCCAGCAGTTACCCCGGACTAGCGGGCCGAACGCAGTATTTT. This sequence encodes CASSYPGLAGRTQYF.

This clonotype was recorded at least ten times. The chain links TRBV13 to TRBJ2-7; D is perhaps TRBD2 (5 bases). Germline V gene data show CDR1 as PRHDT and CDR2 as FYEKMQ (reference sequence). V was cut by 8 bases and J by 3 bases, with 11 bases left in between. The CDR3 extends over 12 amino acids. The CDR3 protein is CASAARGYEQYF. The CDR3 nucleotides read TGTGCCAGCGCGGCTCGGGGCTACGAGCAGTACTTC.

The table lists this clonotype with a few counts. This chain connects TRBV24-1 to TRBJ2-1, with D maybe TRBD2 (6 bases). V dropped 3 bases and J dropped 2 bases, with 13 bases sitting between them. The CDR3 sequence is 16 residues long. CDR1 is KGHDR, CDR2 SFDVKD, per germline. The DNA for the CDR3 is TGTGCCACCAGTGATCCTGCGGGGAAAACCTACAATGAGCAGTTCTTC. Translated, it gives CATSDPAGKTYNEQFF.

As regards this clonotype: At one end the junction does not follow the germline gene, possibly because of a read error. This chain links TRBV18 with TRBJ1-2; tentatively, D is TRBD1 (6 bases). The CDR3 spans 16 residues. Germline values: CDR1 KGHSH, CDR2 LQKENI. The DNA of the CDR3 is TGTGCCAGCTCACCGGAGAGGAACAGGGTCGACTATAGCTACACCTTC. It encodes CASSPERNRVDYSYTF.

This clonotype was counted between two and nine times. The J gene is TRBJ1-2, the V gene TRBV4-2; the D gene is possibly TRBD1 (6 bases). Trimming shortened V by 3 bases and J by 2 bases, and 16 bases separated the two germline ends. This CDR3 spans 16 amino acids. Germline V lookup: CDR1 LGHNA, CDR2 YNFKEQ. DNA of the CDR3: TGTGCCAGCAGCCAGGCCCGGGGGCCGGGAAACTATGGCTACACCTTC. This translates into CASSQARGPGNYGYTF.

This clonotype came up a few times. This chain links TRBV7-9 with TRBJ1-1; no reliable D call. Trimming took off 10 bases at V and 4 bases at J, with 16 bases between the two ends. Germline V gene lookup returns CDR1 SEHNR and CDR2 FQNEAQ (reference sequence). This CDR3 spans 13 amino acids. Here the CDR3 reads CATQGDRATEAFF. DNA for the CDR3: TGTGCCACCCAAGGTGATCGGGCCACTGAAGCTTTCTTT.

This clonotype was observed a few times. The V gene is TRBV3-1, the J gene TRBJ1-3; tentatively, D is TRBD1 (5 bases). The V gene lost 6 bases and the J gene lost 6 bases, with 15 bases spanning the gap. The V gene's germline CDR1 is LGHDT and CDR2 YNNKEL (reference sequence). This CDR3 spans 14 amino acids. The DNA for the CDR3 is TGTGCCAGCAGTCAACTCAGGGTCTCAAACACCATATATTTT. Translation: CASSQLRVSNTIYF. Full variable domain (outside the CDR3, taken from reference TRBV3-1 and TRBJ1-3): DTAVSQTPKYLVTQMGNDKSIKCEQNLGHDTMYWYKQDSKKFLKIMFSYNNKELIINETVPNRFSPKSPDKAHLNLHINSLELGDSAVYFCASSQLRVSNTIYFGEGSWLTVV.

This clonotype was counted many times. In nucleotides, the CDR3 is TGTGCCAGCAGTGAGGGGGCAGACTGGGTATATGGCTACACCTTC. Its translation is CASSEGADWVYGYTF. The chain combines TRBV6-1 with TRBJ1-2; TRBD1 might be the D (6 bases). CDR1 and CDR2 (germline): MNHNS, SASEGT. Trimming pared 3 bases from V and 5 bases from J, leaving 16 bases between. CDR3 length: 15 residues.

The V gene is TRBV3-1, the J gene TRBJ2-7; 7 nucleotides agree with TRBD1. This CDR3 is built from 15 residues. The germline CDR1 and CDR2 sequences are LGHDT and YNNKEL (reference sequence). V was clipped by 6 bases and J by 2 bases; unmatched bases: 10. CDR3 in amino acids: CASSFAAQGAYEQYF. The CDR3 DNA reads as TGTGCCAGCAGTTTTGCCGCCCAGGGGGCCTACGAGCAGTACTTC.

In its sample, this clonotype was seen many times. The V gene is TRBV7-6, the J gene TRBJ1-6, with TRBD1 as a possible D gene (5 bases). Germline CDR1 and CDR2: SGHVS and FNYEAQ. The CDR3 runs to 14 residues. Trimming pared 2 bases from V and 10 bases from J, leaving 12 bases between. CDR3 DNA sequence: TGTGCCAGCAGCTTATTCCAGGGTAACTCACCCCTCCACTTT. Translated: CASSLFQGNSPLHF.